The clone carrying this TCR beta chain was counted once. Antigen unknown. Looked up from germline, CDR1 is MNHEY and CDR2 is SVGAGI. The CDR3 totals 14 residues. J gave up 3 bases and V 5 bases, and 6 bases lay outside the gene matches. The donors were part of the validation cohort of 100 to 150 subjects. That cohort was separate from the first cohort, which comprised about 670 subjects. These data belong to a study of cytomegalovirus exposure and HLA in healthy donors. Looking at the study overall: The 120 validation repertoires, a later analysis reported, used the same platform as the roughly 660 repertoires from the first cohort. Notes on the study in general: Reported performance of the classifier showed diagnosis of cytomegalovirus status with high specificity and sensitivity. One later analysis, an examination of the approximately 130 validation repertoires, found that first-cohort TCR clusters tended to co-occur in them.

Only in-frame clones appear in the TCRdb table, and some are missing; sequencing was by immunoSEQ multiplex PCR. In the table there are some 240,000 clones, roughly 84% of which are singletons. This clonotype was obtained from a woman between 18 and 29 years old in good health and CMV-seropositive. The rearrangement uses TRBV6-5 and TRBJ2-7; 8 positions agree with TRBD2. Sequences were obtained from PBMCs. DNA of the CDR3: TGTGCCAGCAGTAACCGGGAGGGGGGCTACGAGCAGTACTTC. It yields the protein CASSNREGGYEQYF.